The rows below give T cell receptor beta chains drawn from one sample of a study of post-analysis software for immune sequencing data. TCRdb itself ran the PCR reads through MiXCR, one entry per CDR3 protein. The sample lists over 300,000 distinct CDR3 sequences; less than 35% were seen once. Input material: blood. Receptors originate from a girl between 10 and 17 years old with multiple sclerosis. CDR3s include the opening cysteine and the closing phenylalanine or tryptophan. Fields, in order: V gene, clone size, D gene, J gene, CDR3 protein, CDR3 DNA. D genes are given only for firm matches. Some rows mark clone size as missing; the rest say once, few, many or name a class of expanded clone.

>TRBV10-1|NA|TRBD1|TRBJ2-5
CASSETGTEETQYF
TGCGCCAGCAGTGAGACGGGGACAGAAGAGACCCAGTACTTC
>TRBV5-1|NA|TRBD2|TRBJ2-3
CASSLDNSGGPSTDTQYF
TGCGCCAGCAGCTTGGATAATAGCGGGGGGCCTAGCACAGATACGCAGTATTTT
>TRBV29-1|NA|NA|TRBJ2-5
CSGGERETQYF
TGCAGCGGAGGAGAACGGGAGACCCAGTACTTC
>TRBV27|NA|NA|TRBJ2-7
CASSFGHSYEQYF
TGTGCCAGCAGTTTCGGACACTCCTACGAGCAGTACTTC
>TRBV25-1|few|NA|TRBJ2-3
CASSESDTGTDTQYF
TGTGCCAGCAGTGAATCGGACACCGGGACAGATACGCAGTATTTT
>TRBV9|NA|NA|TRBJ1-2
CASSVGTDCYGYTF
TGTGCCAGCAGCGTAGGAACAGATTGCTATGGCTACACCTTC
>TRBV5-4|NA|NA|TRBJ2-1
CASSLGVDGSYNEQFF
TGTGCCAGCAGCTTGGGAGTTGATGGCTCCTACAATGAGCAGTTCTTC
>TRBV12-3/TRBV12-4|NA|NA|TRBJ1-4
CASSLRSNRGEKLFF
TGTGCCAGCAGTTTACGGTCGAATCGAGGTGAAAAACTGTTTTTT
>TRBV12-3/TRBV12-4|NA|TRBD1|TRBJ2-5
CASSRGQGAVTQYF
TGTGCCAGCAGTAGAGGACAGGGAGCGGTGACCCAGTACTTC
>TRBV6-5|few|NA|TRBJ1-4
CASSYLGPPTNEKLFF
TGTGCCAGCAGTTATCTGGGGCCACCCACTAATGAAAAACTGTTTTTT
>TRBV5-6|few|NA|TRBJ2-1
CASTFRRYNEQFF
TGTGCCAGCACCTTCAGGCGGTACAATGAGCAGTTCTTC
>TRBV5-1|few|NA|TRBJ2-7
CASSLGEYPIYEQYF
TGCGCCAGCAGCTTGGGGGAGTACCCAATCTACGAGCAGTACTTC
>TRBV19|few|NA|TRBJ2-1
CASSPSSSYNEQFF
TGTGCCAGTAGCCCCAGTTCCTCCTACAATGAGCAGTTCTTC
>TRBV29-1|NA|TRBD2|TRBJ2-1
CSVEGTSGGAENEQFF
TGCAGCGTTGAAGGGACTAGCGGGGGGGCAGAGAATGAGCAGTTCTTC
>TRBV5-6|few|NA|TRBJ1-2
CASSSAWDPVNYGYTF
TGTGCCAGCAGCTCGGCGTGGGACCCGGTTAACTATGGCTACACCTTC
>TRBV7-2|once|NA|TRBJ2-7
CASSFGQYYEQYF
TGTGCCAGCAGCTTCGGGCAGTATTACGAGCAGTACTTC
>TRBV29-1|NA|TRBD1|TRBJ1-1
CRVGDRDKTEAFF
TGCCGCGTAGGGGACAGGGACAAGACTGAAGCTTTCTTT
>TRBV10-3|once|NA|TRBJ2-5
CAVSGTLGETQYF
TGTGCCGTCAGTGGGACTCTGGGGGAGACCCAGTACTTC
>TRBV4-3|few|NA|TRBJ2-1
CASSQDWATNEQFF
TGCGCCAGCAGCCAAGATTGGGCAACTAATGAGCAGTTCTTC
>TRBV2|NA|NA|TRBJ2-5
CASIPRGRRVQETQYF
TGTGCCAGCATCCCTCGGGGGCGGAGGGTCCAAGAGACCCAGTACTTC
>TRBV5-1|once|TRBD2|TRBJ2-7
CASSFDPQAGGSYNEQYF
TGCGCCAGCAGCTTCGATCCTCAAGCGGGAGGCTCCTACAATGAGCAGTACTTC
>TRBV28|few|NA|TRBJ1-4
CASRPNRDHDEKLFF
TGTGCCAGCAGGCCCAACAGGGATCACGATGAAAAACTGTTTTTT
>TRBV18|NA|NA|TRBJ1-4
CASSQRPELNEKLFF
TGTGCCAGCTCACAACGGCCCGAACTTAATGAAAAACTGTTTTTT
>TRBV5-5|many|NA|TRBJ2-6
CASSLEGSPGANVLTF
TGCGCCAGCAGCTTGGAAGGCAGTCCAGGGGCCAACGTCCTGACTTTC
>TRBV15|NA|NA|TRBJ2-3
CATSRTPRQADTQYF
TGTGCCACCTCTCGGACCCCCCGTCAAGCAGATACGCAGTATTTT
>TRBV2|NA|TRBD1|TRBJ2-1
CATRQGLNEQFF
TGTGCCACCCGACAGGGGTTAAATGAGCAGTTCTTC
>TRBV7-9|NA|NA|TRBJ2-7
CASSLEYDPTYEQYF
TGTGCCAGCAGCTTAGAGTACGACCCTACCTACGAGCAGTACTTC
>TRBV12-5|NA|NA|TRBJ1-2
CASGLVSRGNYGYTF
TGTGCTAGTGGTTTGGTTTCCAGGGGCAACTATGGCTACACCTTC
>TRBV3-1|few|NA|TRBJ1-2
CASSQGGAYGYTF
TGTGCCAGCAGCCAAGGAGGGGCCTATGGCTACACCTTC
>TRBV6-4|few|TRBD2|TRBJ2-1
CASSDLAGGLNEQFF
TGTGCCAGCAGTGACCTAGCGGGGGGGCTCAATGAGCAGTTCTTC
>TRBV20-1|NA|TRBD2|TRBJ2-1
CSARDRGLPYHEQFF
TGCAGTGCTAGAGATCGGGGACTACCCTACCATGAGCAGTTCTTC
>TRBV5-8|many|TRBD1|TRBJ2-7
CASSWGQGSYEQYF
TGTGCCAGCAGCTGGGGACAGGGGTCCTACGAGCAGTACTTC
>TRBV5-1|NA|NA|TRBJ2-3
CASSQIPGRSKTDTQYF
TGCGCCAGCAGCCAAATCCCGGGACGCTCAAAGACAGATACGCAGTATTTT
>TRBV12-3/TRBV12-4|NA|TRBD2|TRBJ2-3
CASTRGPTSADAQYF
TGTGCCAGCACCCGAGGACCGACTAGCGCAGATGCGCAGTATTTT
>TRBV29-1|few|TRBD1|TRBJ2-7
CSVTHRQGTDEQYF
TGCAGCGTTACCCACCGACAGGGGACCGACGAGCAGTACTTC
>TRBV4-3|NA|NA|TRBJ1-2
CASSASGPPYGYTF
TGCGCCAGCAGCGCTTCTGGGCCACCCTATGGCTACACCTTC
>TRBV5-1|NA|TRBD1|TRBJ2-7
CVSSWDRGAYEQYF
TGCGTCAGCAGCTGGGACAGGGGGGCCTACGAGCAGTACTTC
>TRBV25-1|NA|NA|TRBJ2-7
CASSEGGTYEQYF
TGTGCCAGCAGCGAGGGGGGCACCTACGAGCAGTACTTC
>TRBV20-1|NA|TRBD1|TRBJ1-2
CSARGQPRAGYTF
TGCAGTGCTAGGGGACAGCCACGGGCAGGCTACACCTTC